This T cell receptor (beta chain) was recovered during a study of cytomegalovirus exposure and HLA in healthy donors. The overall study: The 90 to 150 validation repertoires were produced on the same platform as the 700 or so repertoires of the first cohort. This was reported in a later analysis.

The donors were part of the validation cohort of 100 to 150 subjects. That cohort was separate from the first cohort, which comprised several hundred subjects. Notes on the study in general: Most TCR sequences were seen very rarely across donors, but some public TCRs occurred in many. The study recorded 160 or so TCR beta chains that were cytomegalovirus-associated.

This CDR3 has 16 residues. Germline assignment: CDR1 SGHDN and CDR2 FVKESK. Trimming at V came to 4 bases and at J to 5 bases, leaving 8 bases not matched to a gene. Clones were read by immunoSEQ multiplex PCR, and TCRdb kept only the in-frame ones, dropping some. Seen here are fewer than 100,000 clones, approximately 91% observed once, and the top ten hold roughly 1.9%. Regarding this clone: Its antigen is as yet unknown.

The TCR sequence derives from a man aged 25 to 40 in good health and CMV-seronegative. The chain links TRBV14 to TRBJ2-3; 11 bases agree with TRBD2. Sequencing was done on a sample of PBMCs. CDR3 nucleotide sequence: TGTGCCAGCAGCCTTCTTCCGCTAGCGGGGGGAGATACGCAGTATTTT. This encodes CASSLLPLAGGDTQYF.